This T cell receptor beta chain was recovered during a study of shared clonotypes between healthy human individuals. The study's findings and limits: Across four donors, naive CD4 shared approximately 4.5%, naive CD8 more than 3%, memory CD4 roughly 2.2%, memory CD8 about 0.4%.

TCRdb's table, derived via immunoSEQ multiplex PCR, lists solely in-frame clones and lacks some. The sample shows 2 million to 2.5 million clones, around 92% of them seen only once. Germline assignment: CDR1 SGHAT and CDR2 FQNNGV. Trimming removed 4 bases from V and 9 bases from J, with 22 bases in between. The CDR3 runs 16 residues. Remarks on this clone: Its target is unknown.

This clonotype was obtained from a man younger than 30 in good health. Some clones in this sample may be carry-over from other donors' samples. The chain employs TRBV11-2 and TRBJ2-1, with a tentative D call TRBD2 (6 bases). Sample: naive CD4+ T cells from PBMCs. The subset denotes: CD45RA+ positively selected. Here the CDR3 DNA reads TGTGCCAGCAGCTCAGCGGGCCGGGCGCCTAATGTTGAGCAGTTCTTC. Translation: CASSSAGRAPNVEQFF.